These T cell receptor beta chains were read from a single sample in a study of blood T cell repertoires in COVID-19. Profiling relied on immunoSEQ multiplex PCR, and the TCRdb table lists in-frame clones only, not all of them. This table has 70,000 to 90,000 clones, 85% to 90% appearing once. Sequencing input: peripheral blood. Every receptor here comes from a man older than 75 with active or convalescent COVID-19. Each CDR3 is given with its conserved first and last residue. The D gene is left open where the match is weak. A row's size may be missing; if present it is once, few, many or a size class.

d_call	j_call	clone_size	v_call	cdr3_aa	cdr3_nt
-	TRBJ1-2	-	TRBV6-5	CASVAVGEGGYTF	TGTGCCAGCGTTGCAGTAGGGGAGGGTGGCTACACCTTC
TRBD2	TRBJ2-2	once	TRBV27	CASSLYRTSGNTGELFF	TGTGCCAGCAGTTTATACCGAACTAGCGGGAACACCGGGGAGCTGTTTTTT
TRBD1	TRBJ2-5	-	TRBV5-4	CASSWIRSRGQGRETQYF	TGTGCCAGCAGCTGGATAAGGTCCAGGGGGCAAGGAAGAGAGACCCAGTACTTC
TRBD1	TRBJ2-3	-	TRBV9	CASSPAATGGQDTQYF	TGTGCCAGCAGCCCAGCCGCGACAGGGGGGCAGGATACGCAGTATTTT
TRBD2	TRBJ2-5	-	TRBV5-1	CASSFSGNPRETQYF	TGCGCCAGCAGCTTTAGCGGGAACCCCCGGGAGACCCAGTACTTC
-	TRBJ1-1	-	TRBV2	CASSAGGTEAFF	TGTGCCAGCAGTGCCGGGGGCACTGAAGCTTTCTTT
TRBD2	TRBJ2-5	-	TRBV5-1	CASGGGQETQYF	TGCGCCAGTGGCGGGGGACAAGAGACCCAGTACTTC
TRBD1	TRBJ1-1	-	TRBV6-2/TRBV6-3	CASSYGGQGVTEAFF	TGTGCCAGCAGTTACGGAGGACAGGGAGTCACTGAAGCTTTCTTT
TRBD1	TRBJ1-1	-	TRBV18	CASSPQTGGGWNTEAFF	TGTGCCAGCTCACCGCAAACAGGGGGCGGATGGAACACTGAAGCTTTCTTT
-	TRBJ1-3	few	TRBV11-2	CASSAGEGNTIYF	TGTGCCAGCAGCGCTGGGGAGGGAAACACCATATATTTT
TRBD2	TRBJ2-1	-	TRBV6-2/TRBV6-3	CASSFPGTSYNEQFF	TGTGCCAGCAGCTTCCCCGGGACTAGTTACAATGAGCAGTTCTTC
TRBD1	TRBJ2-5	-	TRBV15	CATSRDDRGSQETQYF	TGTGCCACCAGCAGAGATGACAGGGGATCTCAAGAGACCCAGTACTTC
TRBD1	TRBJ1-4	-	TRBV19	CASRQGIRTNEKLFF	TGTGCCAGCAGACAGGGTATTAGAACTAATGAAAAACTGTTTTTT
TRBD1	TRBJ2-5	-	TRBV5-4	CASSSQGAGETQYF	TGTGCCAGCAGCTCCCAGGGGGCAGGAGAGACCCAGTACTTC
TRBD1	TRBJ1-2	-	TRBV5-6	CASSWPTGTGEDGYTF	TGTGCCAGCAGCTGGCCAACCGGGACAGGGGAGGATGGCTACACCTTC
TRBD2	TRBJ2-3	-	TRBV7-9	CASSLDLGGYTTDTQYF	TGTGCCAGCAGCTTAGATTTGGGGGGGTATACAACAGATACGCAGTATTTT
TRBD2	TRBJ2-5	-	TRBV5-1	CASSLAASGNRYQETQYF	TGCGCCAGCAGCTTGGCCGCTAGCGGGAATCGGTACCAAGAGACCCAGTACTTC
TRBD2	TRBJ2-5	-	TRBV5-4	CASSLIAGQTQYF	TGTGCCAGCAGCTTGATAGCGGGGCAGACCCAGTACTTC
-	TRBJ1-2	-	TRBV5-1	CASSFDGSFGYGYTF	TGCGCCAGCAGCTTCGACGGGTCTTTTGGCTATGGCTACACCTTC
TRBD1	TRBJ1-2	-	TRBV30	CAWGDRVGGYTF	TGTGCCTGGGGTGACAGGGTAGGTGGCTACACCTTC
-	TRBJ2-5	-	TRBV12-3/TRBV12-4	CASSLGQKETQYF	TGTGCCAGCAGTTTAGGACAGAAAGAGACCCAGTACTTC
-	TRBJ1-4	-	TRBV18	CASSPSAQGSEKLFF	TGTGCCAGCTCACCTTCGGCCCAAGGGAGTGAAAAACTGTTTTTT
TRBD1	TRBJ1-1	-	TRBV30	CAWRQMGQSEAFF	TGTGCCTGGCGGCAAATGGGACAGTCTGAAGCTTTCTTT
-	TRBJ1-1	-	TRBV10-3	CAISLGGNTEAFF	TGTGCCATCAGTCTAGGGGGAAACACTGAAGCTTTCTTT
-	TRBJ2-2	once	TRBV6-1	CASSEEPRTGELFF	TGTGCCAGCAGTGAAGAGCCCAGGACCGGGGAGCTGTTTTTT
TRBD2	TRBJ2-1	-	TRBV10-3	CAIRAGTSDYNEQFF	TGTGCCATCAGGGCCGGGACTAGCGATTACAATGAGCAGTTCTTC
TRBD2	TRBJ2-3	-	TRBV7-2	CASSLSGGTDTQYF	TGTGCCAGCAGCTTAAGCGGGGGCACAGATACGCAGTATTTT
-	TRBJ1-1	-	TRBV2	CASSVLRRNRGGNTEAFF	TGTGCCAGCAGTGTTCTGAGAAGAAACAGAGGAGGGAACACTGAAGCTTTCTTT
-	TRBJ1-6	-	TRBV30	CAWSVQGVSPLHF	TGTGCCTGGAGTGTTCAGGGTGTTTCACCCCTCCACTTT
-	TRBJ2-1	-	TRBV19	CASSIDSRGIYNEQFF	TGTGCCAGTAGTATAGATTCTAGAGGCATCTACAATGAGCAGTTCTTC
-	TRBJ2-5	-	TRBV2	CASRLLETQYF	TGTGCCAGTCGATTACTGGAGACCCAGTACTTC
TRBD1	TRBJ2-3	-	TRBV5-6	CASSLQGNTQYF	TGTGCCAGCAGCTTACAGGGGAATACGCAGTATTTT
-	TRBJ2-5	-	TRBV13	CASSLVGALSETQYF	TGTGCCAGCAGCTTAGTGGGGGCGCTTTCTGAGACCCAGTACTTC
TRBD1	TRBJ2-5	-	TRBV24-1	CATSQGVETQYF	TGTGCCACCAGTCAGGGGGTTGAGACCCAGTACTTC
TRBD2	TRBJ2-3	-	TRBV7-3	CASSFTGTSGGTDTQYF	TGTGCCAGCAGCTTCACCGGGACTAGCGGGGGCACAGATACGCAGTATTTT
-	TRBJ1-4	once	TRBV28	CASSLRGATNEKLFF	TGTGCCAGCAGTTTACGGGGAGCAACTAATGAAAAACTGTTTTTT
-	TRBJ1-4	-	TRBV11-2	CASSLARGGTNEKLFF	TGTGCCAGCAGCTTAGCACGGGGTGGCACTAATGAAAAACTGTTTTTT
-	TRBJ1-1	-	TRBV18	CASSFGPNTEAFF	TGTGCCAGCTCATTTGGGCCGAACACTGAAGCTTTCTTT
TRBD1	TRBJ2-1	-	TRBV3-1/TRBV3-2	CASSLTGEYNEQFF	TGTGCCAGCAGCCTGACAGGGGAGTACAATGAGCAGTTCTTC